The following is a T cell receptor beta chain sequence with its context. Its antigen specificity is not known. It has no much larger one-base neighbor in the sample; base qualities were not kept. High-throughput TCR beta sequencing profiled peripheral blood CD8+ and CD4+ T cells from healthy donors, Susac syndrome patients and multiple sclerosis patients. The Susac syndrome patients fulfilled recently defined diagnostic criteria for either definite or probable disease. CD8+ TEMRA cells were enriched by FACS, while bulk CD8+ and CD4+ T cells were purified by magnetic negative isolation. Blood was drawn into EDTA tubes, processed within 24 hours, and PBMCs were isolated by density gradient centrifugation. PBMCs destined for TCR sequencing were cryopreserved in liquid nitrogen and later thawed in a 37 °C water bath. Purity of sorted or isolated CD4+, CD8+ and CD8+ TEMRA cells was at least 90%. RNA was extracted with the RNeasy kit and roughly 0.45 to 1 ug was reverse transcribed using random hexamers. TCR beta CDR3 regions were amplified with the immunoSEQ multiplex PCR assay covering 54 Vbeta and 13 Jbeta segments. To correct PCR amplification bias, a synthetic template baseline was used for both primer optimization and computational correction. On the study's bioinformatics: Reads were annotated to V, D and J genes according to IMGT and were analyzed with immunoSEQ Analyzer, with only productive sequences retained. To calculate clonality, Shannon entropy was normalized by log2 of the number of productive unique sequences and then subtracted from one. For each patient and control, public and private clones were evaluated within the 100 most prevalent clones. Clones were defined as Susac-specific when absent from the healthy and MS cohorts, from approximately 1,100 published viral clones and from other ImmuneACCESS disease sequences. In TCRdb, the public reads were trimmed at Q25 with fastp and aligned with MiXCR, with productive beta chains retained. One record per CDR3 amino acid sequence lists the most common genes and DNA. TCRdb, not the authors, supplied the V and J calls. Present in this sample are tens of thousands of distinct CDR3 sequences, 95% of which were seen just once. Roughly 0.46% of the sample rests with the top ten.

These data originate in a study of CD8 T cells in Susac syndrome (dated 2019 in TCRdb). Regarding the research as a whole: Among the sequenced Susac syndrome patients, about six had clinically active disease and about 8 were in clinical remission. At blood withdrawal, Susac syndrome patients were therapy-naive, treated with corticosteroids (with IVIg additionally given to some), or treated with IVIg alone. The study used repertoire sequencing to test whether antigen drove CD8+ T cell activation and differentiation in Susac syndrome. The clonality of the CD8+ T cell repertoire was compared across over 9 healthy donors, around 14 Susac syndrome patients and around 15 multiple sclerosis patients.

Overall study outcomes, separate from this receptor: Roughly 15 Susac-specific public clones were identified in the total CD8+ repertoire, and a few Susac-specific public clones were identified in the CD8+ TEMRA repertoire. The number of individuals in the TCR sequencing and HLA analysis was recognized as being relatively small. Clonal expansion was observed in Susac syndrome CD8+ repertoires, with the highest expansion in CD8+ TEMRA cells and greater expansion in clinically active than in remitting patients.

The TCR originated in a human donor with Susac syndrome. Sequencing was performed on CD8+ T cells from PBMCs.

The DNA reads TGTGCCAGCAGCTGGAACAGGGGGGGGGACAATGAGCAGTTCTTC. Its coded protein is CASSWNRGGDNEQFF. Recombination connected TRBV5-4 to TRBJ2-1, and the D gene may be TRBD1, 8 bases matching. Reading from cysteine to phenylalanine, the CDR3 counts 15 amino acids. Only CDR3 DNA is held: 45 bases, read in frame from base 1. From the germline V gene (reference sequence), CDR1 is SGHNT and CDR2 is YYREEE. Trimming removed 3 bases from V and 5 bases from J, leaving 15 bases between the germline ends.